The 21 T cell receptor beta chains below come from one sample, sequenced in a study of spatial heterogeneity in lung cancer. The time point here: blood at routine non-recurrence follow-up after resection. Unsorted tumor, nontumor lung tissue or cryopreserved PBMC supplied the whole RNA. TCRdb used MiXCR to reprocess the 5' RACE reads, holding one entry per CDR3 protein. The sample shows about 120,000 distinct CDR3 sequences, more than 10% of them seen only once. The sequenced sample was PBMCs, obtained at follow-up. All receptors come from a male donor with early-stage non-small cell lung cancer.

In its sample, this clonotype was seen a few times. This sequence joins TRBV5-5 and TRBJ2-5; 7 positions agree with TRBD1. V lost 0 bases to trimming and J lost 4 bases; unmatched junction nucleotides: 3. The germline CDR1 and CDR2 sequences are SGHKS and YYEKEE (reference sequence). CDR3 length: 14 amino acids. CDR3 amino acids: CASSLDRDRETQYF. CDR3 sequence (DNA): TGTGCCAGCAGCTTGGACAGGGACAGAGAGACCCAGTACTTC. Full variable domain (remainder filled in from reference TRBV5-5 and TRBJ2-5): DAGVTQSPTHLIKTRGQQVTLRCSPISGHKSVSWYQQVLGQGPQFIFQYYEKEERGRGNFPDRFSARQFPNYSSELNVNALLLGDSALYLCASSLDRDRETQYFGPGTRLLVL.

This clonotype has a count of ten or more. V usage is TRBV29-1 and J usage is TRBJ1-2; D is undetermined. V was clipped by 5 bases and J by 2 bases, with 9 bases between them. The CDR3 runs to 12 residues. Germline V CDR1 and CDR2: SQVTM, ANQGSEA. CDR3 region: CSVRTKNYGYTF. CDR3 nucleotide sequence: TGCAGCGTTAGGACGAAAAACTATGGCTACACCTTC.

The sample holds many counts of this clonotype. The V gene is TRBV6-1, the J gene TRBJ1-6, with TRBD1 identical over 7 bases. The CDR3 is 14 amino acids. The junction had 4 bases not matched to a gene; V was cut back by 2 bases and J by 9 bases. Looked up from germline, CDR1 is MNHNS and CDR2 is SASEGT. The CDR3 sequence is CASSETGESSPLHF. The CDR3 nucleotides are TGTGCCAGCAGTGAAACAGGGGAGTCTTCACCCCTCCACTTT.

This clonotype was observed a handful of times. The junction departs from germline at one end; a sequencing error may be responsible. The chain employs TRBV7-2 and TRBJ2-5, with D possibly TRBD1 on 5 matching bases. Germline assignment: CDR1 SGHTA and CDR2 FQGNSA. This CDR3 region has 14 residues. The CDR3 nucleotides read TGTGCCAGCAACTTAGTGGCAGGGCGACAGACCCAGTACTTC. Amino acid sequence: CASNLVAGRQTQYF. Full variable domain (rest looked up from reference TRBV7-2 and TRBJ2-5): GAGVSQSPSNKVTEKGKDVELRCDPISGHTALYWYRQSLGQGLEFLIYFQGNSAPDKSGLPSDRFSAERTGGSVSTLTIQRTQQEDSAVYLCASNLVAGRQTQYFGPGTRLLVL.

This clonotype was found a few times. This chain connects TRBV12-3 or TRBV12-4 to TRBJ2-7; D remains unclear. This CDR3 comprises 13 residues. The V and J ends lost 4 bases and 1 base respectively, with 8 bases between them. Here the CDR3 reads CASSSGKSYEQYF. The CDR3 DNA sequence: TGTGCCAGCAGTTCAGGAAAGTCCTACGAGCAGTACTTC.

This clonotype was recorded a few times. J is TRBJ2-7 and V is TRBV5-1; 8 nucleotides agree with TRBD2. The V gene end was trimmed by 4 bases and the J gene end by 3 bases; junction bases not matched to a gene: 9. The CDR3 is made up of 15 amino acids. In germline, CDR1 is SGHRS, CDR2 YFSETQ. The CDR3 DNA reads TGCGCCAGCAGCGAAGGGACTAGTTTAAGCTACGAGCAGTACTTC. Translating gives CASSEGTSLSYEQYF.

There are a few counts of this clonotype. The rearrangement links TRBV5-1 to TRBJ2-2, with TRBD2 as a possible D gene (6 bases). This CDR3 is 14 amino acids long. Trimming took 4 bases from V and 4 from J, leaving 11 bases between them. Germline-derived CDR1 and CDR2 are SGHRS and YFSETQ. The DNA of the CDR3 is TGCGCCAGCAGCCCCATTAGCGGCACCGGGGAGCTGTTTTTT. Its protein is CASSPISGTGELFF.

This clonotype was observed at least ten times. This chain connects TRBV23-1 to TRBJ1-5, with 7 bases identical to TRBD1. TRBV23-1 is reported as an ORF; its role is uncertain. The CDR3 is 20 residues long. Losses at the gene ends were 2 bases for V and 6 bases for J; bases not matched to a gene: 22. The CDR3 sequence is CASSQNTPGSRGLECQPQHF. Written as DNA, the CDR3 is TGCGCCAGCAGTCAAAACACCCCAGGGTCCAGGGGGTTGGAGTGTCAGCCCCAGCATTTT.

The genes are TRBV10-3 and TRBJ1-4; D unresolved. Trimming took off 2 bases at V and 3 bases at J, with 4 bases between the two ends. This CDR3 has 13 amino acids. Germline V gene lookup returns CDR1 ENHRY and CDR2 SYGVKD. CDR3 sequence (DNA): TGTGCCATCAGTGAGCAGCCTAATGAAAAACTGTTTTTT. Translating gives CAISEQPNEKLFF.

This clonotype was observed a few times. The chain is built from TRBV2 and TRBJ1-1; 7 bases are a match to TRBD1. Germline assignment: CDR1 SNHLY and CDR2 FYNNEI. There are 13 residues in the CDR3. V lost 7 bases to trimming and J lost 1 base; unmatched junction nucleotides: 3. The CDR3 nucleotides are TGTGCCAGCACTAGGACAGGGAACACTGAAGCTTTCTTT. It encodes CASTRTGNTEAFF.

The chain is built from TRBV5-6 and TRBJ2-3; the match to TRBD1 covers 7 bases. The CDR3 has 15 amino acids. The junction had 8 bases not matched to a gene; V was cut back by 5 bases and J by 2 bases. Per the germline V gene, CDR1 is SGHDT and CDR2 is YYEEEE. The CDR3 DNA reads TGTGCCAGCAGTTACAGGGGTGGGCCCACAGATACGCAGTATTTT. Translation gives CASSYRGGPTDTQYF. Filled out from reference TRBV5-6 and TRBJ2-3, the complete variable domain reads DAGVTQSPTHLIKTRGQQVTLRCSPKSGHDTVSWYQQALGQGPQFIFQYYEEEERQRGNFPDRFSGHQFPNYSSELNVNALLLGDSALYLCASSYRGGPTDTQYFGPGTRLTVL.

A note on this clonotype: It may be a read error: a sequence one base away is much more abundant. The chain uses TRBV5-1 and TRBJ2-5, with TRBD2 matching 14 bases. The germline V gene has CDR1 SGHRS and CDR2 YFSETQ. CDR3 length: 15 amino acids. The CDR3 reads CASSGTSGGGESQYF. The CDR3 DNA follows: TGCGCCAGCAGCGGGACTAGCGGGGGAGGAGAGTCCCAGTACTTC.

The chain employs TRBV10-1 and TRBJ2-5; D unclear. In germline, CDR1 is WNHNN, CDR2 SYGVQD (reference sequence). Trimming shortened V by 4 bases and J by 5 bases, and 11 bases separated the two germline ends. This CDR3 contains 13 residues. CDR3 residues: CASSAGLRETQYF. The DNA of the CDR3 is TGCGCCAGCAGTGCCGGGCTCAGGGAGACCCAGTACTTC.

In its sample, this clonotype was seen a few times. V gene TRBV4-3 combines with J gene TRBJ2-2; D call uncertain. Trimming shortened V by 6 bases and J by 6 bases, and 17 bases separated the two germline ends. The CDR3 length is 15 residues. Germline loops: CDR1 LGHNA, CDR2 YSLEER. CDR3 nucleotides: TGCGCCAGCAGTCCCGGGCCTATTTCATCCGGGGAGCTGTTTTTT. It yields the protein CASSPGPISSGELFF.

The chain combines TRBV5-1 with TRBJ1-2, with D unresolved. CDR3 length: 14 residues. Germline CDR1 and CDR2: SGHRS and YFSETQ. Trimming took 3 bases from V and 4 from J, leaving 13 bases between them. The DNA of the CDR3 is TGCGCCAGCAGCTCCGAATTCCCTCGCTATGGCTACACCTTC. It yields the protein CASSSEFPRYGYTF.

This clonotype has a handful of counts. The rearrangement links TRBV6-2 or TRBV6-3 to TRBJ2-3; the match to TRBD2 covers 11 bases. Germline lookup yields CDR1 MNHEY and CDR2 SVGEGT. Germline trimming cut 10 bases from V and 3 bases from J; bases unmatched to any gene: 3. This CDR3 is built from 13 residues. CDR3 protein: CATRTSGTDTQYF. CDR3 in DNA: TGTGCCACCCGGACTAGCGGGACAGATACGCAGTATTTT.

The V call is TRBV5-1, the J call TRBJ2-5, with 11 bases lining up with TRBD2. There are 14 residues in the CDR3. The trim removed 7 bases at V and 3 bases at J, leaving 5 bases unmatched. Germline loops: CDR1 SGHRS, CDR2 YFSETQ. The DNA of the CDR3 is TGCGCCAGCCTACCGGGACTAGCGGAAGAGACCCAGTACTTC. Translation gives CASLPGLAEETQYF. The full variable domain, with the rest looked up from reference TRBV5-1 and TRBJ2-5, is KAGVTQTPRYLIKTRGQQVTLSCSPISGHRSVSWYQQTPGQGLQFLFEYFSETQRNKGNFPGRFSGRQFSNSRSEMNVSTLELGDSALYLCASLPGLAEETQYFGPGTRLLVL.

Turning to this clonotype: One end of the junction fails to match germline, which may point to a read error. V gene TRBV7-7 combines with J gene TRBJ2-3, with a tentative D call TRBD2 (5 bases). Germline loops: CDR1 SSHAT, CDR2 FNYEAQ (reference sequence). This CDR3 spans 14 amino acids. The DNA of the CDR3 is TGTGCTAGCAGCCCCTCCGGATCGGGGGATACGCAGTATTTT. Amino acids: CASSPSGSGDTQYF.

This clonotype has just a few counts. The gene calls are TRBV19 and TRBJ1-5; a possible D gene is TRBD1 (5 bases). CDR3 length: 15 amino acids. Trimming pared 0 bases from V and 7 bases from J, leaving 13 bases between. Germline V gene sequence: CDR1 LNHDA, CDR2 SQIVND (reference sequence). CDR3 nucleotide sequence: TGTGCCAGTAGTATAGACGGGAGGGGATGGCAGCCCCAGCATTTT. This codes for CASSIDGRGWQPQHF.

The table lists this clonotype with many counts. The J gene is TRBJ2-6, the V gene TRBV4-1; 7 bases agree with TRBD1. Unmatched junction bases numbered 11, after V lost 2 bases and J lost 4 bases. The CDR3 runs 18 residues. Per the germline V gene, CDR1 is MGHRA and CDR2 is YSYEKL. This CDR3 reads CASSQSTGDMRGANVLTF. CDR3 in DNA: TGCGCCAGCAGCCAAAGCACAGGGGATATGAGAGGGGCCAACGTCCTGACTTTC.

This clonotype appeared many times. J is TRBJ2-2 and V is TRBV5-1, with no clear D. The V gene's germline CDR1 is SGHRS and CDR2 YFSETQ. This CDR3 is 15 amino acids long. V was trimmed by 6 bases and J by 0 bases, leaving 12 bases between them. CDR3 bases: TGCGCCAGCACCACAGCTCCAACGAACACCGGGGAGCTGTTTTTT. It is translated as CASTTAPTNTGELFF.